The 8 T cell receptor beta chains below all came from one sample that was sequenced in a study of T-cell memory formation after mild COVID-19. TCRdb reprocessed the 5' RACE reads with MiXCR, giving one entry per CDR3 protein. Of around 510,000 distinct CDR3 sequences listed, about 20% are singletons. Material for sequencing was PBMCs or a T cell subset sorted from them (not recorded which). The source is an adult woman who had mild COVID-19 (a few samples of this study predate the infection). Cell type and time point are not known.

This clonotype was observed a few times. The CDR3 coding sequence is TGTGCCAGCAGTTACCTGAGTCAAGAGACCCAGTACTTC. Protein product: CASSYLSQETQYF. V gene TRBV6-2 or TRBV6-3 combines with J gene TRBJ2-5, with unresolved D. V lost 2 bases to trimming and J lost 2 bases, with 6 bases between them. This CDR3 is built from 13 residues. The V gene's germline CDR1 is MNHEY and CDR2 SVGEGT.

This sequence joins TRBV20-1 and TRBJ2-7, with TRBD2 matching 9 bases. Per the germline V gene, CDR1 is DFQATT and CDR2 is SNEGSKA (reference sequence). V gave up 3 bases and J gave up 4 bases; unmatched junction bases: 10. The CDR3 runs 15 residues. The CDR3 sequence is CSASMPSGAFYEQYF. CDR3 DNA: TGCAGTGCTAGCATGCCTAGCGGGGCGTTTTACGAGCAGTACTTC.

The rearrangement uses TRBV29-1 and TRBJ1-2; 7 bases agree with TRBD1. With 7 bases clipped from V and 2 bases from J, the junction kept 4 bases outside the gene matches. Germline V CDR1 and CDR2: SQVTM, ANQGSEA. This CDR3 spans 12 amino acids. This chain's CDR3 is CSAQQGNYGYTF. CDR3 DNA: TGCAGCGCCCAACAGGGGAACTATGGCTACACCTTC.

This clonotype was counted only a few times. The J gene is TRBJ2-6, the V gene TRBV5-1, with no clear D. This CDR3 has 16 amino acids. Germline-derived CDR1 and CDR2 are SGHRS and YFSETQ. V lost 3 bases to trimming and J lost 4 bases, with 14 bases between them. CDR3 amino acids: CASSYEISTGANVLTF. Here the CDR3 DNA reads TGCGCCAGCAGCTATGAAATATCGACCGGGGCCAACGTCCTGACTTTC.

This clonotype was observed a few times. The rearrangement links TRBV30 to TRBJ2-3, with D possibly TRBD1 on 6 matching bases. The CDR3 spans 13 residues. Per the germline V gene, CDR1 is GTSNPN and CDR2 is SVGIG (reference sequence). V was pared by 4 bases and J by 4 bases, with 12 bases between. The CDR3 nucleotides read TGTGCCTGGACCTATGGGGGCGCAGATACGCAGTATTTT. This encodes CAWTYGGADTQYF. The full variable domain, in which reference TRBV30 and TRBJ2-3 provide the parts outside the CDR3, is SQTIHQWPATLVQPVGSPLSLECTVEGTSNPNLYWYRQAAGRGLQLLFYSVGIGQISSEVPQNLSASRPQDRQFILSSKKLLLSDSGFYLCAWTYGGADTQYFGPGTRLTVL.

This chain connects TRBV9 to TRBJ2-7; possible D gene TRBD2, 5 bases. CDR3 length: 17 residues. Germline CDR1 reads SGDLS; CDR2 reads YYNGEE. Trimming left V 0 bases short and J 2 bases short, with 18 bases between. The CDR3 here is CASSVEASPRGAYEQYF. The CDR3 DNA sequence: TGTGCCAGCAGCGTAGAAGCCAGCCCCCGGGGAGCCTACGAGCAGTACTTC.

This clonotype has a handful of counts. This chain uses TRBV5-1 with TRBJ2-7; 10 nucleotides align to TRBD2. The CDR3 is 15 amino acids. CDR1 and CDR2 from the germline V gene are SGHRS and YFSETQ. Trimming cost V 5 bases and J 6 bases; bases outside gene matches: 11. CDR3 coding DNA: TGCGCCAGCAGGACCGCGGGGCTAGCGGGAGTCGAGCAGTACTTC. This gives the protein CASRTAGLAGVEQYF.

The CDR3 sequence is CASSFDFPNEQFF. CDR3 sequence (DNA): TGTGCCAGCAGCTTCGACTTCCCCAATGAGCAGTTCTTC. The chain links TRBV7-6 to TRBJ2-1, with no clear D. The length of the CDR3 is 13 residues. Germline V gives CDR1 SGHVS, CDR2 FNYEAQ. Trimming pared 3 bases from V and 6 bases from J, leaving 9 bases between.